These 26 T cell receptor beta chains were sequenced from one sample in a study of T cells in Graves' hyperthyroidism and ophthalmopathy. Template material for amplifying TCR beta CDR3 regions consisted of RNA transcripts. HTBI primers were used for first-round RT-PCR of the TCR CDR3. Via MiXCR, TCRdb re-called the multiplex PCR reads, giving one row per CDR3 protein. Among 150,000 or so distinct CDR3 sequences listed, 8% to 9.5% were seen once. Sequenced: blood. All receptors derive from a woman younger than 35 with Graves' hyperthyroidism that later progressed to Graves' ophthalmopathy.

This clonotype was observed at least ten times. The rearrangement uses TRBV12-3 or TRBV12-4 and TRBJ2-5; TRBD1 aligns across 8 bases. V was clipped by 5 bases and J by 5 bases; unmatched bases: 7. CDR3 length: 14 residues. CDR3 DNA: TGTGCCAGCAGTGGGACAGGTTTGGGCGAGACCCAGTACTTC. It is translated as CASSGTGLGETQYF.

This clonotype was recorded at least ten times. The J gene is TRBJ2-5, the V gene TRBV28; possibly TRBD1 for D (5 bases). The CDR3 is 18 amino acids. The V and J ends lost 1 base and 0 bases respectively, with 18 bases between them. CDR1 and CDR2 (germline): MDHEN, SYDVKM. The CDR3 sequence: CASSLLNYMGLDQETQYF. The DNA of the CDR3 is TGTGCCAGCAGTTTATTAAATTATATGGGGCTGGACCAAGAGACCCAGTACTTC.

The rearrangement uses TRBV7-2 and TRBJ2-1; D is unclear. Trimming removed 1 base from V and 6 bases from J, with 10 bases in between. The CDR3 extends over 14 amino acids. The V gene's germline CDR1 is SGHTA and CDR2 FQGNSA. CDR3 residues: CASSLGFPGNEQFF. The CDR3 nucleotides read TGTGCCAGCAGCTTAGGGTTCCCAGGCAATGAGCAGTTCTTC.

This clonotype was seen repeatedly, ten times or more. The chain joins TRBV6-1 to TRBJ2-5, with D tentatively TRBD1 (6 bases). Trimming removed 7 bases from V and 4 bases from J, with 19 bases in between. Germline CDR1 reads MNHNS; CDR2 reads SASEGT. The CDR3 runs to 15 residues. CDR3 in amino acids: CASTDGGWDRETQYF. The CDR3 coding sequence is TGTGCCAGCACTGATGGGGGCTGGGATAGAGAGACCCAGTACTTC.

In this sample, this clonotype turned up many times. The chain recombines TRBV12-3 or TRBV12-4 with TRBJ2-7; TRBD2 matches 10 bases. This CDR3 spans 15 amino acids. Losses at the gene ends were 1 base for V and 2 bases for J; bases not matched to a gene: 2. As DNA, the CDR3 is TGTGCCAGCAGTTTAGGGACTAGCGGTACCTACGAGCAGTACTTC. Amino acid sequence: CASSLGTSGTYEQYF.

The genes are TRBV7-9 and TRBJ2-1, with 9 bases matching TRBD2. CDR3 length: 15 residues. V dropped 3 bases and J dropped 9; count of bases not matched to a gene: 9. CDR1 is SEHNR and CDR2 is FQNEAQ in the germline V gene (reference sequence). DNA of the CDR3: TGTGCCAGCAGCTTTATGAGCGGGAGGTCAGGTGAGCAGTTCTTC. As protein: CASSFMSGRSGEQFF.

This clonotype was detected a few times. The chain couples TRBV4-2 to TRBJ2-7; no definite D call. The ends were cut back, 1 base at V and 2 bases at J, with 6 bases in the middle. This CDR3 contains 13 residues. Germline V gene lookup returns CDR1 LGHNA and CDR2 YNFKEQ. CDR3 nucleotide sequence: TGTGCCAGCAGCCAAGCCCCCACCTACGAGCAGTACTTC. Its translation: CASSQAPTYEQYF.

V usage is TRBV5-5 and J usage is TRBJ2-5, with 9 bases that match TRBD2. This CDR3 is built from 20 residues. Germline V gene data show CDR1 as SGHKS and CDR2 as YYEKEE (reference sequence). V trimming: 0 bases; J trimming: 3 bases; junction bases outside the gene matches: 18. The CDR3 bases are TGTGCCAGCAGCTTGGCCTTTGGGCAGGGAGGACTAGCGAGCAAAGAGACCCAGTACTTC. It specifies CASSLAFGQGGLASKETQYF.

This clonotype occurred many times. The genes are TRBV12-3 or TRBV12-4 and TRBJ2-3, with D maybe TRBD2 (6 bases). Trimming removed 8 bases at V and 3 bases at J, with 12 bases between. CDR3 size: 13 residues. CDR3 bases: TGTGCCAGCCGGGGACTGTCTACAGATACGCAGTATTTT. This encodes CASRGLSTDTQYF.

This clonotype has at least ten counts. The chain joins TRBV6-1 to TRBJ2-3; the match to TRBD2 covers 7 bases. Germline CDR1 reads MNHNS; CDR2 reads SASEGT. Unmatched junction bases numbered 7, after V lost 6 bases and J lost 1 base. The CDR3 extends over 15 amino acids. The CDR3 DNA is TGTGCCAGCAGACCGCTAGCGGTCGGCACAGATACGCAGTATTTT. Its protein product is CASRPLAVGTDTQYF.

Many counts were recorded for this clonotype. This chain uses TRBV30 with TRBJ2-1; D remains ambiguous. The CDR3 totals 15 residues. Germline CDR1 and CDR2: GTSNPN and SVGIG (reference sequence). V gave up 4 bases and J gave up 4 bases, with 17 bases separating them. The chain's CDR3 is CAWTFNSGPYNEQFF. The CDR3, as DNA: TGTGCCTGGACCTTTAATTCCGGACCTTACAATGAGCAGTTCTTC.

This clonotype was observed many times. The rearrangement joins TRBV7-2 to TRBJ1-2; D remains ambiguous. The CDR3 loop spans 17 amino acids. The V and J ends lost 5 bases and 4 bases respectively, with 23 bases between them. Germline CDR1 reads SGHTA; CDR2 reads FQGNSA. The CDR3 nucleotides read TGTGCCAGCAGCCCCCAAGAGGCGGCCTGGTCTGCCTATGGCTACACCTTC. Protein product: CASSPQEAAWSAYGYTF. Variable domain in full (rest from reference TRBV7-2 and TRBJ1-2): GAGVSQSPSNKVTEKGKDVELRCDPISGHTALYWYRQSLGQGLEFLIYFQGNSAPDKSGLPSDRFSAERTGGSVSTLTIQRTQQEDSAVYLCASSPQEAAWSAYGYTFGSGTRLTVV.

This rearrangement joins TRBV19 to TRBJ2-1; 15 bases fit TRBD2. Losses at the gene ends were 8 bases for V and 9 bases for J; bases not matched to a gene: 2. The CDR3 spans 13 residues. Looked up from germline, CDR1 is LNHDA and CDR2 is SQIVND (reference sequence). The CDR3 DNA sequence: TGTGCCAGTTCGGGACTAGCGGGAGGTGAGCAGTTCTTC. Amino acids: CASSGLAGGEQFF.

This clonotype was picked up many times. The chain employs TRBV2 and TRBJ2-6, with TRBD1 matching over 8 bases. CDR1 SNHLY and CDR2 FYNNEI come from the germline V gene. Trimming cost V 6 bases and J 2 bases; bases outside gene matches: 0. This CDR3 is 14 amino acids long. The CDR3 is CASRDRAGANVLTF. CDR3 nucleotides: TGTGCCAGCAGGGACAGGGCTGGGGCCAACGTCCTGACTTTC. The entire variable domain, with the rest obtained from reference TRBV2 and TRBJ2-6, is as follows: EPEVTQTPSHQVTQMGQEVILRCVPISNHLYFYWYRQILGQKVEFLVSFYNNEISEKSEIFDDQFSVERPDGSNFTLKIRSTKLEDSAMYFCASRDRAGANVLTFGAGSRLTVL.

This clonotype was counted many times. CDR3 bases: TGCAGTGCAAGGGACAGACTAGCCAAAAACATTCAGTACTTC. Its translation is CSARDRLAKNIQYF. V is TRBV20-1 and J is TRBJ2-4; 7 nucleotides agree with TRBD1. The CDR3 consists of 14 residues. J was trimmed by 0 bases and V by 6 bases; bases with no gene match: 5. From germline, CDR1 is DFQATT and CDR2 SNEGSKA (reference sequence).

This clonotype was recorded many times. The CDR3 DNA reads as TGCAGTGCTAGAGATTATCACACTGAAGCTTTCTTT. Translated, it gives CSARDYHTEAFF. This chain links TRBV20-1 with TRBJ1-1; D is undetermined. Germline loops: CDR1 DFQATT, CDR2 SNEGSKA (reference sequence). Trimming pared 0 bases from V and 3 bases from J, leaving 5 bases between. This CDR3 region has 12 residues.

This clonotype was recorded many times. The V gene is TRBV6-6, the J gene TRBJ2-1; 8 bases align to TRBD2. The CDR3 loop spans 16 amino acids. CDR1 is MNHNY, CDR2 SVGAGI, per germline (reference sequence). The ends lost 2 bases at V and 10 bases at J; junction bases unmatched: 13. The CDR3: CASSYPPGLDLLEQFF. CDR3 coding DNA: TGTGCCAGCAGTTACCCCCCGGGACTAGACCTCCTCGAGCAGTTCTTC.

This clonotype was counted many times. This chain joins TRBV19 and TRBJ2-1; 9 nucleotides match TRBD2. Germline V lookup: CDR1 LNHDA, CDR2 SQIVND (reference sequence). Trimming at V came to 11 bases and at J to 7 bases, leaving 6 bases not matched to a gene. The length of the CDR3 is 12 residues. The CDR3 sequence is CAVGLASNEQFF. CDR3 coding DNA: TGTGCCGTCGGACTAGCGTCGAATGAGCAGTTCTTC. The full variable domain, rest sourced from reference TRBV19 and TRBJ2-1, is DGGITQSPKYLFRKEGQNVTLSCEQNLNHDAMYWYRQDPGQGLRLIYYSQIVNDFQKGDIAEGYSVSREKKESFPLTVTSAQKNPTAFYLCAVGLASNEQFFGPGTRLTVL.

This clonotype appeared many times. The V call is TRBV2, the J call TRBJ2-7; 10 nucleotides line up with TRBD1. The V and J ends lost 6 bases and 6 bases, in that order; junction bases with no gene match: 2. The CDR3 consists of 12 residues. Germline V lookup: CDR1 SNHLY, CDR2 FYNNEI. CDR3 residues: CASRGQGGEQYF. The CDR3 coding sequence is TGTGCCAGCAGAGGACAGGGGGGCGAGCAGTACTTC. The full variable domain, its missing parts supplied by reference TRBV2 and TRBJ2-7, is EPEVTQTPSHQVTQMGQEVILRCVPISNHLYFYWYRQILGQKVEFLVSFYNNEISEKSEIFDDQFSVERPDGSNFTLKIRSTKLEDSAMYFCASRGQGGEQYFGPGTRLTVT.

This clonotype has ten or more counts. This chain links TRBV28 with TRBJ2-7, with TRBD1 as a possible D gene (7 bases). CDR1 is MDHEN and CDR2 is SYDVKM in the germline V gene. Trimming took 2 bases from V and 4 from J, leaving 18 bases between them. CDR3 length: 16 amino acids. CDR3 residues: CASSLAPTGRRYEQYF. CDR3 sequence (DNA): TGTGCCAGCAGTTTAGCTCCGACAGGGAGGAGATACGAGCAGTACTTC.

This clonotype was seen only a few times. The V and J genes are TRBV18 and TRBJ1-4, with TRBD1 as a possible D gene (5 bases). The germline gives CDR1 KGHSH, CDR2 LQKENI. The CDR3 loop spans 13 amino acids. Trimming stripped 10 bases from V and 2 bases from J, with 11 bases between. DNA for the CDR3: TGTGCCACTCAGCGGGGGACTAATGAAAAACTGTTTTTT. Translated, it gives CATQRGTNEKLFF.

The chain carries TRBV19 and TRBJ2-1, with D unclear. From germline, CDR1 is LNHDA and CDR2 SQIVND (reference sequence). The V end lost 3 bases, the J end lost 7 bases, and 19 bases lay between the germline ends. The CDR3 runs to 16 residues. CDR3 region: CASSISTVLVRNEQFF. For the CDR3, the DNA is TGTGCCAGTAGTATCTCCACAGTGTTGGTGCGAAATGAGCAGTTCTTC.

This clonotype was found many times. This chain's CDR3 is CSAGTSGSANTGELFF. In DNA form, the CDR3 reads TGCAGTGCTGGGACTAGCGGCAGCGCGAACACCGGGGAGCTGTTTTTT. This chain links TRBV20-1 with TRBJ2-2; 11 bases match TRBD2. The germline CDR1 and CDR2 sequences are DFQATT and SNEGSKA (reference sequence). V dropped 5 bases and J dropped 0; count of bases not matched to a gene: 5. The CDR3 loop spans 16 amino acids.

As to this clonotype: At one end the junction does not follow the germline gene, possibly because of a read error. This chain joins TRBV10-3 and TRBJ1-1; 9 bases are a match to TRBD1. The germline CDR1 and CDR2 sequences are ENHRY and SYGVKD. The CDR3 has 15 residues. This CDR3 is CAIRQKGQGNTEASF. The CDR3 DNA follows: TGTGCCATCCGACAGAAGGGACAGGGAAACACTGAAGCTTCCTTT.

This clonotype was detected many times. This rearrangement joins TRBV6-4 to TRBJ2-2; 12 bases agree with TRBD2. Germline lookup yields CDR1 MRHNA and CDR2 SNTAGT. The CDR3 length is 16 residues. With 0 bases clipped from V and 4 bases from J, the junction kept 0 bases outside the gene matches. Here the CDR3 reads CASSDSTSGSTGELFF. The DNA of the CDR3 is TGTGCCAGCAGTGACTCGACTAGCGGGAGCACCGGGGAGCTGTTTTTT.

The rearrangement joins TRBV4-2 to TRBJ1-1, with a tentative D call TRBD1 (5 bases). CDR3 size: 14 residues. The germline V gene has CDR1 LGHNA and CDR2 YNFKEQ. V was clipped by 1 base and J by 7 bases, with 13 bases between them. In DNA, the CDR3 is TGTGCCAGCAGCCAAGCAAGCGCAACAGGTGAAGCTTTCTTT. It translates to CASSQASATGEAFF.